This T cell receptor (beta chain) was captured by sequencing in a study of blood T cell repertoires in COVID-19. About the research overall: Specimens from acute and convalescent COVID-19 originated in the United States, Italy and Spain. Sources were T cells, B-cell-depleted T cells, or PBMCs; the material itself was cDNA or gDNA.

Per the authors' pipeline: Amplification of reference gene primers was used by the study to estimate nucleated cell counts. Profiling relied on immunoSEQ multiplex PCR, and the TCRdb table lists in-frame clones only, not all of them. V and J calls plus clone size are reproduced from that table; the DNA served to infer D and trimming. The sample holds about 64,000 clones, around 90% seen once. Followed over time, Seattle patients had been enrolled while infection was active. V was pared by 3 bases and J by 4 bases, with 13 bases between. The CDR3 contains 15 residues. CDR1 KGHSH and CDR2 LQKENI come from the germline V gene.

This chain uses TRBV18 with TRBJ1-3; D unresolved. This TCR was sampled from a woman aged 55-70 years with COVID-19, enrolled during active disease. The material sequenced was peripheral blood. The CDR3 nucleotides are TGTGCCAGCTCACCCCCGAGCGTCGAAGGAAACACCATATATTTT. Its protein is CASSPPSVEGNTIYF. Together with reference TRBV18 and TRBJ1-3, the CDR3 gives the full variable domain: NAGVMQNPRHLVRRRGQEARLRCSPMKGHSHVYWYRQLPEEGLKFMVYLQKENIIDESGMPKERFSAEFPKEGPSILRIQQVVRGDSAAYFCASSPPSVEGNTIYFGEGSWLTVV.